This T cell receptor (beta chain) was found in a study of T-cell reconstitution after alpha-beta-depleted transplantation in children. With 0 bases removed from V and 7 bases from J, the gap between germline ends came to 7 bases. Per the germline V gene, CDR1 is SGHTA and CDR2 is FQGNSA. The CDR3 totals 12 residues. TCRbeta library construction was performed incorporating unique molecular identifiers. TCRdb passed the PCR reads through MiXCR, listing each CDR3 protein once. This repertoire shows 750,000 to 950,000 distinct CDR3 sequences, about 15% found once; its top ten account for roughly 4.8%. There are many counts of this clonotype.

This rearrangement joins TRBV7-2 to TRBJ2-7; D ambiguous. This sequence originates from a male patient aged 10 to 17 who had a stem cell transplant for acute lymphoblastic leukemia, so the T cells may come from the graft donor. The source was PBMCs, mostly from graft donor cells, collected 360 days after TCRalphabeta/CD19-depleted stem cell transplant. The CDR3: CASSLAWGEQYF. CDR3 DNA sequence: TGTGCCAGCAGCTTAGCGTGGGGAGAGCAGTACTTC.